This T cell receptor beta chain originates from a study of blood T cell repertoires in COVID-19. The data were produced by immunoSEQ multiplex PCR, yet TCRdb's version contains in-frame clones alone and is incomplete. The data show roughly 260,000 clones, with about 90% seen just once and 2% to 2.5% held by the top ten. CDR1 and CDR2 from the germline V gene are SGHNT and YYREEE (reference sequence). V lost 0 bases and J lost 3; bases outside the gene matches: 6. The CDR3 sequence is 15 residues long. The gene calls are TRBV5-4 and TRBJ2-7; 7 positions agree with TRBD1. This TCR was recovered from a woman aged 50 to 65 with acute or convalescent COVID-19. The specimen was peripheral blood. The CDR3 nucleotides read TGTGCCAGCAGCTTGGCGACAGGGCCTATCTACGAGCAGTACTTC. Protein product: CASSLATGPIYEQYF.